This entry features one TCR beta chain sequence. What it recognizes is unknown. Coculturing at 37°C lasted under 7 days for the mixed lymphocyte reaction cells. Germline V gene sequence: CDR1 MNHEY, CDR2 SVGAGI. Trimming left V 7 bases short and J 2 bases short, with 12 bases between. This CDR3 is 13 amino acids long. Produced via immunoSEQ multiplex PCR; TCRdb's table is partial and in-frame only. The table includes nearly 20,000 clones, about 40% detected once. The entry originates in a study of siplizumab effects on memory and regulatory T cells. The TCR was taken from a human donor in good health; the cells came from an allogeneic mixed lymphocyte reaction. Some clones in this sample may be carry-over from other donors' samples. The chain links TRBV6-5 to TRBJ2-7, with no clear D. Specimen: CFSE-low (dividing) CD4+ T cells sorted from an allogeneic mixed lymphocyte reaction. CDR3 DNA: TGTGCCAGCATGAGGCCCGTCCCCTACGAGCAGTACTTC. Protein product: CASMRPVPYEQYF.